One sample yielded the 9 T cell receptor beta chains listed below, sequenced in a study of T cell responses to AZD1222 COVID-19 vaccine. Here immunoSEQ multiplex PCR was the method, and the copy in TCRdb shows in-frame clones only, minus some. Found here are tens of thousands of clones, 75% to 90% of them singletons; the top ten hold approximately 31%. Sequencing was performed on peripheral blood, taken on day 0 of AZD1222 vaccination. These receptors were taken from an adult in good health.

The chain carries TRBV2 and TRBJ1-3; 9 bases are a match to TRBD1. Per germline, CDR1 SNHLY and CDR2 FYNNEI. V dropped 8 bases and J dropped 9; count of bases not matched to a gene: 5. This CDR3 comprises 12 residues. The CDR3 region has the DNA TGTGCCAGCTCGGGACAGGGTGGCACCATATATTTT. Its translation is CASSGQGGTIYF.

The rearrangement links TRBV6-5 to TRBJ2-5; the match to TRBD2 covers 12 bases. J gave up 4 bases and V 8 bases, and 8 bases lay outside the gene matches. This CDR3 spans 15 amino acids. Germline V gene lookup returns CDR1 MNHEY and CDR2 SVGAGI. CDR3 sequence: CASSSLGLAGETQYF. The CDR3 region has the DNA TGTGCCAGCTCTTCCTTGGGACTAGCGGGAGAGACCCAGTACTTC.

This rearrangement joins TRBV28 to TRBJ1-1; perhaps TRBD1 as D (6 bases). The CDR3 loop spans 14 amino acids. Germline loops: CDR1 MDHEN, CDR2 SYDVKM. V was clipped by 6 bases and J by 1 base, with 12 bases between them. This chain's CDR3 is CASSPGRGNTEAFF. CDR3 nucleotides: TGTGCCAGCAGCCCTGGCAGGGGGAACACTGAAGCTTTCTTT.

The V gene is TRBV2, the J gene TRBJ2-5; no clear D. V was cut by 4 bases and J by 2 bases, with 8 bases left in between. CDR3 length equals 13 residues. Germline CDR1 SNHLY, CDR2 FYNNEI. CDR3 amino acids: CASSVQVQETQYF. The CDR3 DNA follows: TGTGCCAGCAGTGTGCAGGTTCAAGAGACCCAGTACTTC.

V gene TRBV5-1 combines with J gene TRBJ1-2; D is undetermined. Germline assignment: CDR1 SGHRS and CDR2 YFSETQ. The CDR3 spans 14 residues. The germline V and J ends were trimmed by 1 base and 6 bases, with 13 bases remaining between them. The CDR3, as DNA: TGCGCCAGCAGCTTGTCCGGGGAAGAGGATGGCTACACCTTC. Its protein is CASSLSGEEDGYTF. The whole variable domain, filled in from reference TRBV5-1 and TRBJ1-2, reads KAGVTQTPRYLIKTRGQQVTLSCSPISGHRSVSWYQQTPGQGLQFLFEYFSETQRNKGNFPGRFSGRQFSNSRSEMNVSTLELGDSALYLCASSLSGEEDGYTFGSGTRLTVV.

This chain connects TRBV9 to TRBJ2-7; TRBD2 agrees at 9 bases. The CDR3 extends over 16 amino acids. Per the germline V gene, CDR1 is SGDLS and CDR2 is YYNGEE. After removal of 7 bases from V and 5 bases from J, the junction contained 16 bases not matched to a gene. CDR3 amino acids: CASAGGSGRIVHEQYF. CDR3 coding DNA: TGTGCCAGCGCTGGGGGGAGCGGGAGGATTGTCCACGAGCAGTACTTC.

The chain has TRBV7-2 and TRBJ2-2; 8 bases fit TRBD1. CDR1 SGHTA and CDR2 FQGNSA come from the germline V gene. Trimming at V came to 5 bases and at J to 5 bases, leaving 7 bases not matched to a gene. This CDR3 is 15 amino acids long. The DNA for the CDR3 is TGTGCCAGCAGCCTATGGAACAGGGGGACCGGGGAGCTGTTTTTT. Protein product: CASSLWNRGTGELFF.

The chain joins TRBV7-9 to TRBJ1-5; D is ambiguous. CDR3 length: 14 residues. Trimming cost V 1 base and J 3 bases, with 7 bases left between them. Germline V gives CDR1 SEHNR, CDR2 FQNEAQ (reference sequence). CDR3: CASSLVSSNQPQHF. CDR3 coding DNA: TGTGCCAGCAGCTTAGTAAGCTCCAATCAGCCCCAGCATTTT.

The chain joins TRBV5-1 to TRBJ2-5; D is ambiguous. CDR3 length equals 15 residues. V dropped 0 bases and J dropped 4 bases, with 13 bases sitting between them. Germline CDR1 is SGHRS and CDR2 is YFSETQ. Here the CDR3 reads CASSLVMGLGETQYF. The CDR3 region has the DNA TGCGCCAGCAGCTTGGTTATGGGTTTAGGAGAGACCCAGTACTTC. Together with reference TRBV5-1 and TRBJ2-5, the CDR3 gives the full variable domain: KAGVTQTPRYLIKTRGQQVTLSCSPISGHRSVSWYQQTPGQGLQFLFEYFSETQRNKGNFPGRFSGRQFSNSRSEMNVSTLELGDSALYLCASSLVMGLGETQYFGPGTRLLVL.